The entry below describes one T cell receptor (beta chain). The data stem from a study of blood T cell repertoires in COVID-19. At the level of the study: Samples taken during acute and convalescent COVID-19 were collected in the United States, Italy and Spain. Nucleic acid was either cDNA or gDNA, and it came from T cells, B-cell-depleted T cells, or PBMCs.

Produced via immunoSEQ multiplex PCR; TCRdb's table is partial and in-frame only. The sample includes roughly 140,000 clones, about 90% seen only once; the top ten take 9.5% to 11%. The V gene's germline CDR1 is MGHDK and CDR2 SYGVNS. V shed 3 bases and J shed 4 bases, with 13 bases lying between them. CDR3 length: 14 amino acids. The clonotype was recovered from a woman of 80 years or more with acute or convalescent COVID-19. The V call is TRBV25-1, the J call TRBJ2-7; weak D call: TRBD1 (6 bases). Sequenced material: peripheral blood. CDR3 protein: CASSEYRGTYEQYF. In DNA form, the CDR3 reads TGTGCCAGCAGTGAGTATAGGGGGACGTACGAGCAGTACTTC.